Given below is one TCR beta chain in context. Its matching antigen is unknown. This entry comes from a study of OX40 agonist ivuxolimab in advanced cancers. Study details: From about 23 to 85 years was the age range, with a mean of about 56 years, and roughly 83% were male. Three patients got partial responses; one had hepatocellular carcinoma and two had cutaneous melanoma.

Clones were sequenced by immunoSEQ multiplex PCR, and TCRdb holds only the in-frame ones, with some missing. The sample has under 45,000 clones, 75% to 85% seen once. Study findings and constraints: The study did not work out the antigen specificity of the expanded peripheral T cells. Researchers report that CD8+ T cells had, on average, more expanded clones than CD4+.

This CDR3 region has 17 residues. Germline V gene sequence: CDR1 LNHNV, CDR2 YYDKDF (reference sequence). Sequences were derived from CD4+ or CD8+ T cells sorted from blood, sampled in a trial of the OX40 agonist ivuxolimab. This chain links TRBV15 with TRBJ2-5, with TRBD2 matching 8 bases. With the DNA end fitting TRBJ2-7 better, the J assignment may be wrong. The sequence came from an adult with an advanced solid tumor such as melanoma, head and neck, liver or kidney cancer. CDR3 sequence reads: CATSRVPTAGETYEQYF. CDR3 DNA sequence: TGTGCCACCAGCAGAGTCCCGACAGCGGGAGAGACCTACGAGCAGTACTTC.